Each of the 25 T cell receptor beta chains below was sequenced from the same sample in a study of T cells in Graves' hyperthyroidism and ophthalmopathy. Amplified TCR beta CDR3 regions derived from RNA transcripts. HTBI primers were employed in a first-round RT-PCR of the TCR CDR3. MiXCR, applied by TCRdb to the multiplex PCR reads, yields one record per CDR3 protein. The repertoire includes 700,000 or so distinct CDR3 sequences, about 14% of them detected once, and around 13% sits in the top ten. The specimen sequenced was blood. These receptors were taken from a woman aged 50 to 60 with Graves' ophthalmopathy.

A few counts support this clonotype. CDR3 protein: CASRKSGNFNQPQHF. In DNA form, the CDR3 reads TGTGCCAGCAGGAAGTCAGGGAATTTCAATCAGCCCCAGCATTTT. This chain links TRBV6-1 with TRBJ1-5, with D perhaps matching TRBD1 (5 bases). Germline CDR1 and CDR2: MNHNS and SASEGT. Trimming cost V 6 bases and J 3 bases, with 15 bases left between them. The CDR3 consists of 15 residues.

This clonotype was detected only a few times. The rearrangement uses TRBV6-1 and TRBJ1-2, with a possible D match to TRBD1 (6 bases). Trimming left V 5 bases short and J 2 bases short, with 18 bases between. Germline CDR1 and CDR2: MNHNS and SASEGT. The CDR3 runs to 16 residues. CDR3 sequence (DNA): TGTGCCAGCAGTCCTCTTACAGGGACGCCCAACTATGGCTACACCTTC. Its translation: CASSPLTGTPNYGYTF.

This clonotype occurred many times. V usage is TRBV12-3 or TRBV12-4 and J usage is TRBJ1-1, with TRBD1 matching 7 bases. CDR3 size: 15 residues. V trimming: 4 bases; J trimming: 6 bases; junction bases outside the gene matches: 11. Here the CDR3 reads CASSSVDRVGPEAFF. CDR3 DNA: TGTGCCAGCAGTTCAGTTGACAGGGTGGGACCTGAAGCTTTCTTT.

This clonotype was observed a few times. CDR3 in amino acids: CASSPQLAGERYEQYF. The CDR3 nucleotides read TGTGCCAGCAGCCCCCAACTAGCGGGAGAACGCTACGAGCAGTACTTC. The V call is TRBV7-8, the J call TRBJ2-7; 11 bases agree with TRBD2. The CDR3 runs to 16 residues. V shed 5 bases and J 3 bases; nucleotides not matched to a gene: 9. Germline values: CDR1 SGHVS, CDR2 FQNEAQ.

There are many counts of this clonotype. This chain joins TRBV27 and TRBJ2-5; weak D call: TRBD1 (6 bases). The CDR3 is 14 amino acids. Germline loops: CDR1 MNHEY, CDR2 SMNVEV (reference sequence). Deletions cut 4 bases from V and 4 bases from J, with 13 bases between. The CDR3 protein is CASSSDRFRETQYF. The CDR3 DNA follows: TGTGCCAGCAGTTCCGACAGGTTCCGAGAGACCCAGTACTTC.

The J gene is TRBJ1-1, the V gene TRBV5-1; TRBD1 is a possible D gene (6 bases). This CDR3 comprises 15 residues. Germline values: CDR1 SGHRS, CDR2 YFSETQ. The ends were cut back, 0 bases at V and 5 bases at J, with 14 bases in the middle. CDR3 DNA: TGCGCCAGCAGCTTGGGGGGGGGCAGGTTTACTGAAGCTTTCTTT. Protein product: CASSLGGGRFTEAFF.

This clonotype has ten or more counts. V usage is TRBV20-1 and J usage is TRBJ2-7; 7 bases are shared with TRBD2. The CDR3 has 13 amino acids. From germline, CDR1 is DFQATT and CDR2 SNEGSKA (reference sequence). Trimming at V came to 4 bases and at J to 1 base, leaving 4 bases not matched to a gene. The CDR3 nucleotides read TGCAGTGCTACACCGGGACTATCCTACGAGCAGTACTTC. This sequence encodes CSATPGLSYEQYF.

This clonotype has a count of ten or more. The genes are TRBV7-9 and TRBJ2-7; no firm D call. The CDR3 is made up of 15 amino acids. V was pared by 1 base and J by 7 bases, with 17 bases between. Per the germline V gene, CDR1 is SEHNR and CDR2 is FQNEAQ (reference sequence). This CDR3 is CASSLESRPTFEQYF. In DNA form, the CDR3 reads TGTGCCAGCAGCTTAGAATCCCGGCCCACGTTTGAGCAGTACTTC.

This clonotype was detected a few times. A much bigger clone sits one base away, suggesting this may be a read error. V is TRBV9 and J is TRBJ2-7; D may be TRBD2 (5 bases). This CDR3 region has 14 residues. V dropped 2 bases and J dropped 3 bases, with 12 bases sitting between them. In germline, CDR1 is SGDLS, CDR2 YYNGEE. The CDR3 sequence: CASSVARGGYEQYF. The CDR3, as DNA: TGTGCCAGCAGCGTGGCGAGAGGAGGCTACGAGCAGTACTTC.

This clonotype was detected ten times or more. The gene calls are TRBV27 and TRBJ2-3; TRBD1 aligns across 8 bases. The V and J ends lost 6 bases and 1 base, in that order; junction bases with no gene match: 3. This CDR3 is 14 amino acids long. Germline V gene data show CDR1 as MNHEY and CDR2 as SMNVEV (reference sequence). In DNA, the CDR3 is TGTGCCAGCAGACCGACAGGGGGCACAGATACGCAGTATTTT. It yields the protein CASRPTGGTDTQYF.

This clonotype was counted at least ten times. The chain employs TRBV6-2 or TRBV6-3 and TRBJ1-2; D is ambiguous. V was clipped by 6 bases and J by 8 bases, with 22 bases between them. The CDR3 totals 15 residues. Per the germline V gene, CDR1 is MNHEY and CDR2 is SVGEGT. Here the CDR3 DNA reads TGTGCCAGCAGAGCCGCCGGGAGGAGCGATGGCGGCTACACCTTC. Translated: CASRAAGRSDGGYTF.

This clonotype was observed many times. The rearrangement joins TRBV6-1 to TRBJ1-1, with a weak D call TRBD1 (6 bases). V lost 5 bases and J 4 bases, leaving 26 bases between the germline ends. The CDR3 is 18 amino acids. The germline V gene encodes CDR1 MNHNS and CDR2 SASEGT. The CDR3 sequence is CASSHYLGRGARSTEAFF. The CDR3 DNA follows: TGTGCCAGCAGTCACTATCTGGGGCGGGGGGCGCGGAGCACTGAAGCTTTCTTT.

This clonotype occurred many times. The V and J genes are TRBV5-1 and TRBJ2-1; 9 bases map to TRBD2. The V segment lost 4 bases and the J segment 9 bases; nucleotides outside the gene matches: 11. Germline CDR1 and CDR2: SGHRS and YFSETQ. The CDR3 length is 15 residues. CDR3 in amino acids: CASSARGLAAGEQFF. CDR3 nucleotide sequence: TGCGCCAGCAGCGCGCGGGGACTAGCCGCCGGTGAGCAGTTCTTC.

The chain links TRBV24-1 to TRBJ2-3, with 8 bases lining up with TRBD2. CDR1 is KGHDR and CDR2 is SFDVKD in the germline V gene. There are 15 residues in the CDR3. The junction had 7 bases not matched to a gene; V was cut back by 4 bases and J by 5 bases. Written as DNA, the CDR3 is TGTGCCACCAGTGAGGTCGGGAGGGCTGGAGATACGCAGTATTTT. Amino acids: CATSEVGRAGDTQYF.

This clonotype has ten or more counts. The chain recombines TRBV3-1 with TRBJ1-1; D is uncertain. The CDR3 contains 14 residues. V was trimmed by 4 bases and J by 6 bases, leaving 15 bases between them. Germline CDR1 is LGHDT and CDR2 is YNNKEL (reference sequence). In DNA form, the CDR3 reads TGTGCCAGCAGCCGGGTCCCGGGTTTGTCTGAAGCTTTCTTT. Its translation: CASSRVPGLSEAFF.

In its sample, this clonotype was seen many times. This chain joins TRBV3-1 and TRBJ1-4; 7 bases fit TRBD1. J lost 5 bases, V lost 3 bases, and 9 bases had no gene match. The germline V gene encodes CDR1 LGHDT and CDR2 YNNKEL (reference sequence). The CDR3 has 16 amino acids. CDR3 coding DNA: TGTGCCAGCAGCCACTCAACGGGACAGAGAAATGAAAAACTGTTTTTT. Its translation: CASSHSTGQRNEKLFF.

This clonotype occurred many times. The chain uses TRBV7-9 and TRBJ2-1; 10 nucleotides agree with TRBD2. The germline V gene has CDR1 SEHNR and CDR2 FQNEAQ (reference sequence). V lost 1 base to trimming and J lost 6 bases; unmatched junction nucleotides: 3. The CDR3 contains 15 residues. The CDR3 reads CASSLEGTSVNEQFF. The CDR3 DNA reads as TGTGCCAGCAGCTTAGAGGGGACTAGCGTCAATGAGCAGTTCTTC.

This clonotype was seen at least ten times. The V and J genes are TRBV5-1 and TRBJ2-3; TRBD2 aligns across 8 bases. J gave up 0 bases and V 8 bases, and 5 bases lay outside the gene matches. The CDR3 loop spans 14 amino acids. Looked up from germline, CDR1 is SGHRS and CDR2 is YFSETQ. The CDR3 DNA follows: TGCGCCAGTCAACGGGGGGGGAGCACAGATACGCAGTATTTT. It codes for CASQRGGSTDTQYF.

This clonotype was counted ten times or more. The chain carries TRBV24-1 and TRBJ2-7, with a tentative D call TRBD2 (6 bases). Germline loops: CDR1 KGHDR, CDR2 SFDVKD. The CDR3 consists of 15 residues. V shed 3 bases and J shed 3 bases, with 14 bases lying between them. The CDR3 DNA sequence: TGTGCCACCAGTGATAGGAGGGGAGCCCACTACGAGCAGTACTTC. Its protein product is CATSDRRGAHYEQYF.

As concerns this clonotype: Germline is not matched at one junction end, which may reflect a read error. This chain connects TRBV28 to TRBJ1-5; no firm D call. CDR3 length: 13 amino acids. Germline V gene data show CDR1 as MDHEN and CDR2 as SYDVKM. Here the CDR3 reads CAGSLVRNQPQHF. The DNA for the CDR3 is TGTGCCGGCAGTTTGGTAAGGAATCAGCCCCAGCATTTT.

The genes are TRBV19 and TRBJ2-2; 10 nucleotides agree with TRBD2. Germline V gene lookup returns CDR1 LNHDA and CDR2 SQIVND (reference sequence). CDR3 length: 15 residues. Unmatched junction bases numbered 3, after V lost 4 bases and J lost 4 bases. The CDR3 spells CASSRLAGFTGELFF. CDR3 sequence (DNA): TGTGCCAGTAGTAGACTAGCGGGTTTCACCGGGGAGCTGTTTTTT. Using reference TRBV19 and TRBJ2-2 for the parts outside the CDR3, the full variable domain is DGGITQSPKYLFRKEGQNVTLSCEQNLNHDAMYWYRQDPGQGLRLIYYSQIVNDFQKGDIAEGYSVSREKKESFPLTVTSAQKNPTAFYLCASSRLAGFTGELFFGEGSRLTVL.

The chain uses TRBV4-2 and TRBJ1-5; 10 nucleotides match TRBD1. Unmatched junction bases numbered 6, after V lost 3 bases and J lost 7 bases. The germline V gene encodes CDR1 LGHNA and CDR2 YNFKEQ. The CDR3 has 15 amino acids. CDR3 loop: CASSQGTGEEQPQHF. CDR3 nucleotide sequence: TGTGCCAGCAGCCAGGGGACAGGGGAAGAGCAGCCCCAGCATTTT.

This clonotype was detected many times. The J gene is TRBJ1-1, the V gene TRBV7-6, with D perhaps TRBD1 (5 bases). V was trimmed by 4 bases and J by 0 bases, leaving 18 bases between them. Germline assignment: CDR1 SGHVS and CDR2 FNYEAQ. The CDR3 length is 17 residues. CDR3 region: CASSSVKGIGVNTEAFF. In DNA, the CDR3 is TGTGCCAGCAGCTCCGTCAAAGGGATAGGGGTGAACACTGAAGCTTTCTTT.

There are a few counts of this clonotype. This chain joins TRBV29-1 and TRBJ1-1; 7 bases match TRBD1. The J segment lost 1 base and the V segment lost 5 bases, leaving 4 bases of the junction unmatched. The CDR3 is 13 amino acids. Germline V lookup: CDR1 SQVTM, CDR2 ANQGSEA. The CDR3 sequence: CSVRTGENTEAFF. For the CDR3, the DNA is TGCAGCGTTCGGACAGGAGAGAACACTGAAGCTTTCTTT.

This clonotype was seen a handful of times. This chain joins TRBV20-1 and TRBJ2-2; 7 positions match TRBD1. There are 14 residues in the CDR3. Germline-derived CDR1 and CDR2 are DFQATT and SNEGSKA (reference sequence). J gave up 5 bases and V 6 bases, and 9 bases lay outside the gene matches. This CDR3 reads CSAPDRARTGELFF. CDR3 in DNA: TGCAGTGCCCCCGACAGGGCCCGAACCGGGGAGCTGTTTTTT.